This T cell receptor (beta chain) was identified during a study of CD8+ T cells in alopecia areata. The wider study: Treated patients were dosed with oral tofacitinib, taking 5 to 10 mg twice daily. It was 6 to 18 months of tofacitinib, and then there were 6 months off drug. Notes on the study in general: How baseline CD8+ expansion relates to response remains uncertain (there was one nonresponder).

Treatment defined: oral pan-JAK inhibitor, 5-10 mg twice daily. About this clone: Its target is unknown.

This CDR3 is built from 15 residues. CDR1 and CDR2 (germline): SGHDN, FVKESK. V lost 4 bases and J lost 2, with 14 bases in between. Sequencing templates came from extracted RNA that was reverse transcribed into cDNA. The protocol was immunoSEQ multiplex PCR, while the TCRdb copy is restricted to in-frame clones and leaves out a portion. This sample carries some 210,000 clones, around 65% of them seen once, and the ten largest clones take 1.2%. The sample in question was CD4+ T cells sorted from blood, obtained at roughly week 45, from a patient treated with tofacitinib. This TCR came from a human donor with alopecia areata. This chain connects TRBV14 to TRBJ1-1; TRBD1 might be the D (6 bases). This chain's CDR3 is CASSLRPGANTEAFF. CDR3 coding DNA: TGTGCCAGCAGCCTCCGACCAGGGGCAAACACTGAAGCTTTCTTT.